The sequence of this T cell receptor (beta chain) was determined in a study of cytomegalovirus exposure and HLA in healthy donors. Remarks on this clone: The antigen remains undetermined.

Among the donors, all were healthy bone marrow donors. The study, taken as a whole, reports: Reportedly, HLA-A and HLA-B alleles of most subjects were accurately predicted from TCR beta. Compared with the roughly 670-donor mean, an Asian-associated ancestry cluster reportedly had fewer N-insertions, according to a later analysis.

The primer mix had 60 Vbeta and 13 Jbeta primers. Some clones are missing from TCRdb's copy, which holds only in-frame ones; the method was immunoSEQ multiplex PCR. The table has roughly 150,000 clones, about 80% seen once. Material: PBMCs. This receptor was obtained from a man between 25 and 39 years old in good health and CMV-seronegative.

CDR3 sequence (DNA): TGCGCCAGCAGCTTGTCTAGCGGCGAGACCCAGTACTTC. This encodes CASSLSSGETQYF. The J gene is TRBJ2-5, the V gene TRBV5-1; 7 bases are a match to TRBD2. The J segment lost 5 bases and the V segment lost 1 base, leaving 2 bases of the junction unmatched. This CDR3 is 13 amino acids long. Germline V gene sequence: CDR1 SGHRS, CDR2 YFSETQ.